This T cell receptor (beta chain) was profiled in a study of beta chain features in type 1 diabetes. Notes on the study in general: The question left open here concerned HLA type influencing TCRB rearrangement. Within patients, naive, central memory and Treg TCRB repertoires seemed more similar than within healthy donors.

Sorting with CD45RO/CCR7/CD25/CD127/CD95/CD27 yielded naive, central memory, regulatory and stem-like memory CD4+ cells. The investigators reverse transcribed all of the isolated RNA, so they sequenced expressed TCRB transcripts. Reads from naive, central memory and regulatory T cell samples averaged roughly 3.8 million. Sequencing was performed with immunoSEQ multiplex PCR; in TCRdb, only in-frame clones are kept and a portion is missing. The profile shows under 950,000 clones, roughly 17% of them singletons. This clone has just a few counts. The antigen is undetermined. V lost 0 bases and J lost 9; bases outside the gene matches: 5. Per the germline V gene, CDR1 is ENHRY and CDR2 is SYGVKD. The CDR3 has 15 residues.

Sequencing was carried out using naive CD4+ T cells from blood. This TCR was sampled from a woman between 18 and 29 years old in good health. V usage is TRBV10-3 and J usage is TRBJ2-1, with 10 positions matching TRBD2. DNA for the CDR3: TGTGCCATCAGTGAGTCGGAGCGGGAGGGCCTTGAGCAGTTCTTC. Translation: CAISESEREGLEQFF.